These T cell receptor beta chains were read from a single sample in a study of T cell responses to AZD1222 COVID-19 vaccine. Libraries were prepared by immunoSEQ multiplex PCR; TCRdb keeps only in-frame clonotypes and omits some of them. The sample contains 100,000 to 130,000 clones, about 92% of which appear only once. This sample comprised peripheral blood, obtained 28 days after the second AZD1222 dose. The receptors were gathered from an adult who received the AZD1222 COVID-19 vaccine. The conserved cysteine and the conserved F or W are not part of the CDR3 here. The order of the fields is D gene, V gene, CDR3 protein. D genes are given only for firm matches.

D: .
V: TRBV30
CDR3: AWTEAQVTEAF

D: .
V: TRBV6-5
CDR3: ASSYGGNADTQY

D: .
V: TRBV7-9
CDR3: ASSLGLLNGYT

D: TRBD2
V: TRBV12-5
CDR3: ASGPPGTSGYNEQF

D: .
V: TRBV13
CDR3: ASSSLEVRTDTQY

D: TRBD2
V: TRBV28
CDR3: ASSWALAGGSYEQY

D: .
V: TRBV12-3/TRBV12-4
CDR3: ASRMGSSYEQY

D: .
V: TRBV4-1
CDR3: ASRKGARYTDTQY

D: TRBD1
V: TRBV11-3
CDR3: ASSLEGQNEQY

D: TRBD1
V: TRBV7-2
CDR3: ASSNQQGAYEQY

D: .
V: TRBV7-9
CDR3: ASSLGVSTLPDYGYT